A single sample is the source of the 2 T cell receptor beta chains below, sequenced in a study of technical replicates of blood from a handful of donors. Sequenced by immunoSEQ multiplex PCR; TCRdb stores in-frame clones only, minus some. Here the sample spans about 84,000 clones, roughly 97% being singletons. Sample: T cells isolated from PBMCs. The receptor source for this set is a human donor in good health.

The V gene is TRBV7-9, the J gene TRBJ2-5; TRBD2 matches at 16 bases. The V gene's germline CDR1 is SEHNR and CDR2 FQNEAQ (reference sequence). The CDR3 totals 17 residues. Unmatched junction bases numbered 3, after V lost 5 bases and J lost 0 bases. CDR3 coding DNA: TGTGCCAGCAGCCCGGGACTAGCGGGAGGGTACCAAGAGACCCAGTACTTC. It encodes CASSPGLAGGYQETQYF.

The chain joins TRBV27 to TRBJ2-1; 7 bases map to TRBD2. Germline CDR1 is MNHEY and CDR2 is SMNVEV (reference sequence). The CDR3 consists of 15 residues. J gave up 5 bases and V 8 bases, and 12 bases lay outside the gene matches. The DNA for the CDR3 is TGTGCCAGCTCCTTAAATCCCGGGACTAACAATGAGCAGTTCTTC. Amino acids: CASSLNPGTNNEQFF.